This T cell receptor (beta chain) is from a study of Ad26.COV2.S vaccination and SARS-CoV-2 variants (dated by TCRdb to the early 2020s). For the wider study: Donors in the vaccine arm were drawn from COV1001, a multicentre, randomized, double-blind, placebo-controlled phase I-IIa trial testing Ad26.COV2.S in healthy adults. Dosing of Ad26.COV2.S was intramuscular, at either 5x10^10 or 1x10^11 viral particles, delivered as one shot or as two shots spaced 56 days apart. Participants in the trial were split at random into five groups of five each, receiving low-dose or high-dose Ad26.COV2.S once or twice, or else placebo on both occasions. Investigators did not know the trial group allocation while performing experiments and assessing outcomes. The TCR-sequenced set comprised approximately 30 samples: some 19 Ad26.COV2.S vaccine recipients, 5 placebo recipients and 8 SARS-CoV-2 convalescent individuals. TCRbeta repertoire sequencing was used to assess the specificity and breadth of SARS-CoV-2-reactive T cell receptors after Ad26.COV2.S vaccination. Beyond this particular receptor, the publication reports: Ad26.COV2.S recipients had higher spike-specific TCR breadth than placebo recipients (P = 0.0014). Vaccine and placebo recipients had comparable non-spike TCR breadth, which fits with the vaccine containing only spike. The authors noted that the TCR breadth and depth analyses may have underestimated total T cell responses. The study lacked the statistical power to compare responses across vaccine doses or regimens. After vaccination, spike-specific CD8+ and CD4+ T cell responses were reported to show substantial breadth.

TCRbeta CDR3 regions were sequenced with the immunoSEQ Assay. After extraction, genomic DNA underwent amplification by bias-controlled multiplex PCR, followed by high-throughput sequencing. As for the original processing: Collapsing and filtering of sequences were performed to quantify the absolute abundance of each unique TCRbeta CDR3 region. T cell fraction was estimated by normalization of TCRbeta template counts to usable DNA, with usable DNA being measured through amplification of reference genes present in all nucleated cells. Repertoire TCRs were annotated as SARS-CoV-2-specific by exact matching of V gene, CDR3 amino acid sequence and J gene to a known reactive TCR set. MIRA supplied the reference SARS-CoV-2 TCR set, which was filtered for enrichment in COVID-19-positive ImmuneCODE repertoires so that public or cross-reactive TCRs were removed. Using the MIRA antigens, annotated TCRs were further analysed by specific ORF or by position within an ORF. Depth was the summed frequency of annotated unique rearrangements, while breadth was defined as annotated unique rearrangements over total unique productive rearrangements. Group comparisons of TCR breadth used two-sided Wilcoxon rank-sum tests. TCRdb provides this immuneACCESS table in a form limited to in-frame rearrangements. Some clones are lacking; in checked studies, under half of them reflect an unresolved V gene, and why the rest are absent is not known. V, J and clone size were drawn from that table, and D and trimming were deduced from the DNA. This sample is represented by more than 300,000 clones; 88% of them were singletons. The ten largest clones capture around 5.8% of the sample.

Details on this clone: Its antigen remains undetermined. Per-nucleotide qualities are absent, and no much larger clonotype sits a single base away.

The germline V gene encodes CDR1 SEHNR and CDR2 FQNEAQ (reference sequence). V loses 2 bases of germline sequence and J loses 8 bases, and the interval between the two ends is 9 bases. There are 12 amino acids in the CDR3, from cysteine to phenylalanine inclusive. Here the CDR3 DNA is all that survives: 36 bases in frame from base 1. Sample treatment or condition, as interpreted from the label and publication: 19 received Ad26.COV2.S at low or high dose, single or two shots; several received placebo; per-sample allocation not given. Repertoires of vaccine and placebo recipients were sequenced from samples collected on day 63 after the first injection. Cohort 1b enrolled 20 to 30 adults aged 18-55 years at a single site in Boston, USA, between 29 July and 7 August 2020. As a vaccine, Ad26.COV2.S was a replication-incompetent adenovirus type 26 vector that expressed a prefusion-stabilized SARS-CoV-2 spike protein derived from the original Wuhan strain.

This clonotype was obtained from a person between 18 and 65 years old who received the Ad26.COV2.S COVID-19 vaccine or a placebo. Recombination connected TRBV7-9 to TRBJ1-2; the D gene is unclear. The sequencing used peripheral blood, collected in a trial of Ad26.COV2.S vaccine versus placebo. The CDR3 amino acid sequence is: CASSLRAGGYTF. The sequenced DNA: TGTGCCAGCAGCTTAAGGGCGGGGGGCTACACCTTC.